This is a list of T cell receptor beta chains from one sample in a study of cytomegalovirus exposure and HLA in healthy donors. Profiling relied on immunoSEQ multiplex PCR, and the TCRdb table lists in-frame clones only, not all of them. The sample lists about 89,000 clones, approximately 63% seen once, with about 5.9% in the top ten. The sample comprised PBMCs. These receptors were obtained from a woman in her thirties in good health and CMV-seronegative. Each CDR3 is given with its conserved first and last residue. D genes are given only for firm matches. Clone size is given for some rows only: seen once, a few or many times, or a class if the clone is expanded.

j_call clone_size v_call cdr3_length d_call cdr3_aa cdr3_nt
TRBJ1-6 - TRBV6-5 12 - CASMGLSPPLHF TGTGCCAGCATGGGGCTTTCACCACCCCTCCACTTT
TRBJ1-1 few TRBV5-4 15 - CASSFETGMDTEAFF TGTGCCAGCAGCTTTGAAACAGGGATGGACACTGAAGCTTTCTTT
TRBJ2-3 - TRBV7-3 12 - CASKPVADTQYF TGTGCCAGCAAGCCGGTTGCAGATACGCAGTATTTT
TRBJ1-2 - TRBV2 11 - CASTGGRGYTF TGTGCCAGCACCGGGGGGAGGGGCTACACCTTC
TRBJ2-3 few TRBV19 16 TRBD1 CASSGDRRGSTDTQYF TGTGCCAGTAGTGGGGACAGAAGGGGTAGCACAGATACGCAGTATTTT
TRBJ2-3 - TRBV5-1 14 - CASSLGQQADTQYF TGCGCCAGCAGCTTGGGCCAGCAGGCAGATACGCAGTATTTT
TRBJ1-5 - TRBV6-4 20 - CASSASSDGFGGASNQPQHF TGTGCCAGCAGTGCCAGCAGTGACGGGTTCGGGGGGGCTAGCAATCAGCCCCAGCATTTT
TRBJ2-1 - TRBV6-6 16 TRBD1 CASSYSSRTGGHEQFF TGTGCCAGCAGTTACTCTTCCCGGACAGGGGGCCATGAGCAGTTCTTC
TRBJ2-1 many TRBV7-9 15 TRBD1 CASSLLGQGHNEQFF TGTGCCAGCAGCCTCTTGGGACAGGGGCACAATGAGCAGTTCTTC
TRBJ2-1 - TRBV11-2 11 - CASSSLAWTFF TGTGCCAGCAGCTCTCTAGCTTGGACGTTCTTC
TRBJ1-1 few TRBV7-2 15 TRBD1 CASSLETGSSPEAFF TGTGCCAGCAGCTTAGAGACAGGGAGCAGCCCAGAAGCTTTCTTT
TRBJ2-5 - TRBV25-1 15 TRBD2 CASSERLAGKETQYF TGTGCCAGCAGTGAAAGACTAGCGGGGAAAGAGACCCAGTACTTC
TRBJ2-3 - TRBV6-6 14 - CASNPQSLPDTQYF TGTGCCAGCAATCCCCAATCCCTACCAGATACGCAGTATTTT
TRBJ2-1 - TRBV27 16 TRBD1 CASSLWTGGRGNEQFF TGTGCCAGCAGTTTATGGACAGGGGGCAGGGGCAATGAGCAGTTCTTC
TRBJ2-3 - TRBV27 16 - CASSSSPAGGTDTQYF TGTGCCAGCAGTTCATCCCCGGCAGGGGGCACAGATACGCAGTATTTT
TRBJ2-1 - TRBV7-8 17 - CASSLGRTGVEYNEQFF TGTGCCAGCAGCTTAGGACGAACGGGAGTGGAGTACAATGAGCAGTTCTTC
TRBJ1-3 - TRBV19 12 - CASKTGGNTIYF TGTGCCAGTAAAACAGGGGGAAACACCATATATTTT
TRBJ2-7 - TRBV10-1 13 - CASSEGGAHEQYF TGCGCCAGCAGTGAGGGGGGGGCCCACGAGCAGTACTTC
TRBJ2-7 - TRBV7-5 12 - CVREGLVNEQYF TGTGTCAGGGAGGGGTTAGTCAACGAGCAGTACTTC
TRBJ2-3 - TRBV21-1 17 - CASSKVGSGGATDTQYF TGTGCCAGCAGCAAAGTGGGTAGCGGGGGGGCCACAGATACGCAGTATTTT
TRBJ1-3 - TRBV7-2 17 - CASSLVGGQYSGNTIYF TGTGCCAGCAGCTTAGTCGGCGGGCAATACTCTGGAAACACCATATATTTT
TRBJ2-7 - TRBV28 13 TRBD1 CATNRGYPYEQYF TGTGCCACTAACAGGGGATACCCCTACGAGCAGTACTTC
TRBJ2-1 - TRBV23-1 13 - CANKQDSYNEQFF TGCGCCAACAAGCAGGACAGCTACAATGAGCAGTTCTTC
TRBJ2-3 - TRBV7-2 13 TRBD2 CASRGGGMDTQYF TGTGCCAGCAGAGGCGGGGGTATGGATACGCAGTATTTT
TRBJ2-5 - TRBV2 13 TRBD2 CASTRAGQETQYF TGTGCCAGCACTCGAGCGGGGCAAGAGACCCAGTACTTC
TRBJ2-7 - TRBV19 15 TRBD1 CASSIISGGSYEQYF TGTGCCAGTAGTATAATCTCAGGGGGCAGCTACGAGCAGTACTTC
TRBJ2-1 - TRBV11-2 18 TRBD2 CASSLGVMAGGPGYEQFF TGTGCCAGCAGCTTAGGGGTTATGGCGGGGGGGCCCGGCTATGAGCAGTTCTTC
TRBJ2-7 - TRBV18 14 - CASSPAGTIHEQYF TGTGCCAGCTCACCGGCCGGGACAATCCACGAGCAGTACTTC
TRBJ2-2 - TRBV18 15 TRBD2 CASSLVAGDTGELFF TGTGCCAGCTCGCTTGTAGCGGGAGACACCGGGGAGCTGTTTTTT
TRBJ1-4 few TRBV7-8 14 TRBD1 CASSLILTGEELFF TGTGCCAGCAGCTTAATCCTGACAGGGGAAGAACTGTTTTTT
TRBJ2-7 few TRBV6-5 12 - CASSEPGYEQYF TGTGCCAGCAGTGAACCCGGGTACGAGCAGTACTTC
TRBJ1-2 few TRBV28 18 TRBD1 CALSPWAGGRRGTAGYTF TGTGCCCTTAGCCCATGGGCAGGGGGGAGGCGGGGCACGGCTGGCTACACCTTC
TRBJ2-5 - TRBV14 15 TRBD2 CASSPTPRLAGTQYF TGTGCCAGCAGCCCCACGCCCCGTCTAGCGGGGACCCAGTACTTC